This record covers a single TCR beta chain. The antigen this receptor binds is unknown. No base quality information exists; no much larger clone differs at one position. Library method: the immunoSEQ multiplex PCR assay. Roughly 10^5 TCR templates per sample were assayed on the deep sequencing platform. Genomic DNA extracted from sorted T cells was used for TCRbeta CDR3 sequencing. As for the original processing: Clonal analysis of TCRbeta CDR3 data was done in the R programming language. Alloreactive CD4+ and CD8+ clones were defined by comparing unstimulated samples with post-reaction CFSE-low samples. Regulatory or non-regulatory origin was assigned to alloreactive CD4+ clones by matching of sequences to sorted unstimulated Treg and non-Treg repertoires. The source is immuneACCESS, and TCRdb retained only in-frame sequences with V and J called. Part of the clones is not carried over; for the studies checked, unresolved V genes explain less than half of this, and the remainder is unexplained. For V, J and clone size, that table is used; D and trimming come from the DNA. This sample is represented by about 120,000 clones; 80% to 95% of them were singletons. The ten biggest clones cover approximately 1.3% of the sample.

Sorted unstimulated T cells, along with proliferating T cells recovered from mixed lymphocyte reactions, underwent TCRbeta CDR3 sequencing. Fresh whole blood from fewer than 11 HLA-typed healthy donors served as the source for isolating PBMCs. This sample was taken from a study of siplizumab effects on memory and regulatory T cells (dated by TCRdb to between 2018 and 2020). In the study overall: The study examined how the anti-CD2 antibody siplizumab affects alloreactive T-cell subsets in allogeneic mixed lymphocyte reactions built from human PBMCs.

Overall study results and their limits: Of the alloreactive CD4+ clones that could be mapped, the Treg-derived share averaged approximately 69% with siplizumab compared with 25% to 30% in control reactions. The cumulative frequency of alloreactive sequences that could be traced back to unstimulated CD4+ memory T cells was significantly reduced by siplizumab. Compared with memory T cells, unstimulated naive T cells appeared more diverse, and naive cells seemed to make a substantial contribution to the alloresponse. Whether proliferating Tregs from siplizumab cultures were suppressive was not functionally confirmed. For roughly 75-97% of proliferating CD4+ or CD8+ clones, no naive or memory phenotype could be assigned. Because sequences below about 10^-5 frequency were poorly captured, only a minor fraction of alloreactive clones could be mapped to unstimulated subsets.

Clipping removes 7 bases from V and 4 bases from J, with 18 as the unmatched junction base count. Its CDR3 holds 17 amino acids, cysteine through phenylalanine. Only CDR3 DNA remains: 51 bases, in frame from the first base. CDR1 and CDR2, per the germline V gene, are SGHTA and FQGNSA. Sample: CD4+ T cells sorted from blood. The chain was built from TRBV7-2 and TRBJ1-2, with TRBD1 identical over 7 junction bases. This TCR derives from a human donor in good health. The CDR3 reads CASTGPSEGQVIYGYTF. In nucleotides, the sequence is TGTGCCAGCACCGGCCCCTCCGAAGGACAGGTTATCTATGGCTACACCTTC.